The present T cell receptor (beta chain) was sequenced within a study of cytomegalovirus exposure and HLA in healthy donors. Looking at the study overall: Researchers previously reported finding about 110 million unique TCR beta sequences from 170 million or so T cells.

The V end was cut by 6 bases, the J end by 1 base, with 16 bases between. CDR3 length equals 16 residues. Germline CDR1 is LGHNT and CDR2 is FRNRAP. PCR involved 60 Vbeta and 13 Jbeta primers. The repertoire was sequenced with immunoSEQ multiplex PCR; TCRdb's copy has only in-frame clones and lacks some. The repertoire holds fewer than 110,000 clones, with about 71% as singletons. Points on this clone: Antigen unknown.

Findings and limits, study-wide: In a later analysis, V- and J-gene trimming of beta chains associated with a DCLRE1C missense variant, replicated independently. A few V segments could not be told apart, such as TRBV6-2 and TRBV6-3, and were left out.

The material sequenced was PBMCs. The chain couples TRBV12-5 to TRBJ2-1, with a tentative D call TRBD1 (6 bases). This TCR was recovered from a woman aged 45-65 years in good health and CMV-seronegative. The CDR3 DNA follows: TGTGCTAGTGGCCCAGCCTCAGGGGTGTCCTACAATGAGCAGTTCTTC. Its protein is CASGPASGVSYNEQFF. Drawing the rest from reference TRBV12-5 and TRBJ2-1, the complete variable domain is DARVTQTPRHKVTEMGQEVTMRCQPILGHNTVFWYRQTMMQGLELLAYFRNRAPLDDSGMPKDRFSAEMPDATLATLKIQPSEPRDSAVYFCASGPASGVSYNEQFFGPGTRLTVL.